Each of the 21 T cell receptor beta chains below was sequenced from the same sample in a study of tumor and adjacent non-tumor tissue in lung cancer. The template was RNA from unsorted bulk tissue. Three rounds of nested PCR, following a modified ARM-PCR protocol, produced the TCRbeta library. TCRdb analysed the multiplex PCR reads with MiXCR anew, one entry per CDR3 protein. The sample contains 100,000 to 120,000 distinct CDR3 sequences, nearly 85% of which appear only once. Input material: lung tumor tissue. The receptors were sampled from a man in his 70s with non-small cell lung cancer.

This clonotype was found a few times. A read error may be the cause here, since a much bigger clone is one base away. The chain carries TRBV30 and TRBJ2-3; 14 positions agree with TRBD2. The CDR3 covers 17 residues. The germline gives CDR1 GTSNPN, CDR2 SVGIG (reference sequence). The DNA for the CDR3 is TGTGCCTGGGCCCCTCTCGGGACTAGCGGGAGCACAGGTACGCAGTATTTT. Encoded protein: CAWAPLGTSGSTGTQYF.

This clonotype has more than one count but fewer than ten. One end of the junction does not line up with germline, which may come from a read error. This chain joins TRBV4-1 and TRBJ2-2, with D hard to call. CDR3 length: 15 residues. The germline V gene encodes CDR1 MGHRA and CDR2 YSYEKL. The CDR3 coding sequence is TGTGCCAGCAGCCACTTAAGCGACGAACACCGGGAGCTGTTTTTT. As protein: CASSHLSDEHRELFF.

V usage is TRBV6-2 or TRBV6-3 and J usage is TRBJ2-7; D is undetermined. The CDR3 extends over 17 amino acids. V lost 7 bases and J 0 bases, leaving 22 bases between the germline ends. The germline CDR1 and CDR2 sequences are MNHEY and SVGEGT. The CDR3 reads CASIQPLSSAYSYEQYF. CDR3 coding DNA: TGTGCCAGCATTCAGCCCTTATCTAGTGCATACTCCTACGAGCAGTACTTC.

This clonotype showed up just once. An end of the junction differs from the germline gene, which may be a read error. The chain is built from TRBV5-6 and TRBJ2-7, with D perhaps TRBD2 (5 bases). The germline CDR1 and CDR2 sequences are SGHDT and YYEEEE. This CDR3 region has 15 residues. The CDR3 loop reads CGSSIPFAGGYEQYF. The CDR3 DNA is TGTGGCAGCAGCATTCCCTTCGCGGGCGGGTACGAGCAGTACTTC.

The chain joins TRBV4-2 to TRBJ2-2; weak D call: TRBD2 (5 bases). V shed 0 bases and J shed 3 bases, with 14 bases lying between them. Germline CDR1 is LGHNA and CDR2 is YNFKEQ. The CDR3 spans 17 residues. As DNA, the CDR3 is TGTGCCAGCAGCCAAGAGCGATTAGAGGGAGACACCGGGGAGCTGTTTTTT. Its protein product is CASSQERLEGDTGELFF.

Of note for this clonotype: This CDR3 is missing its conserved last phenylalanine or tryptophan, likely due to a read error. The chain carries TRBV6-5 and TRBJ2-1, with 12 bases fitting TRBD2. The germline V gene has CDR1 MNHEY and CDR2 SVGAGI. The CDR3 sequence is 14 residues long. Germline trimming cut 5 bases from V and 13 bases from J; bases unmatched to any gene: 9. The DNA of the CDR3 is TGTGCCAGCAGTGGGGGACTAGCGGGCGGCGAACAGTTCGTC. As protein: CASSGGLAGGEQFV.

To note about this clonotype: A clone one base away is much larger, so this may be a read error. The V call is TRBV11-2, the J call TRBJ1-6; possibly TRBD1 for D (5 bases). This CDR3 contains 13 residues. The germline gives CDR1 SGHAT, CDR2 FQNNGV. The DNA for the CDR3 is TGTGTCAGCAGCTTCCGACAGAATTCACCCCTCCACTTT. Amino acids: CVSSFRQNSPLHF. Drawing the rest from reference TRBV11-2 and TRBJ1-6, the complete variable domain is EAGVAQSPRYKIIEKRQSVAFWCNPISGHATLYWYQQILGQGPKLLIQFQNNGVVDDSQLPKDRFSAERLKGVDSTLKIQPAKLEDSAVYLCVSSFRQNSPLHFGNGTRLTVT.

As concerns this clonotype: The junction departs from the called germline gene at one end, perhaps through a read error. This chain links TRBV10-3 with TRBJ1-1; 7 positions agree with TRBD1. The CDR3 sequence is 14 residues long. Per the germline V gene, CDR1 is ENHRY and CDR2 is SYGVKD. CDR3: CAISETGARAEAFF. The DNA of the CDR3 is TGTGCCATCAGTGAGACAGGGGCAAGGGCTGAGGCTTTCTTT.

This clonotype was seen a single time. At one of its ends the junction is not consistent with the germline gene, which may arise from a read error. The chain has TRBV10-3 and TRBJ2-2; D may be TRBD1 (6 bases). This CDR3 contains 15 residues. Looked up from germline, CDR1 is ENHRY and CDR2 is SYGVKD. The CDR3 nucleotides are TGTGCCATCGCTACAGGGACAAGTTACATCGGGGAGCCGTTTTTT. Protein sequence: CAIATGTSYIGEPFF.

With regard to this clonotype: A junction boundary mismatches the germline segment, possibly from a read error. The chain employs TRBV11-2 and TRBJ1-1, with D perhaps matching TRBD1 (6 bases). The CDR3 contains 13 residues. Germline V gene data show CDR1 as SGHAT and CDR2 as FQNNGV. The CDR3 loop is CTSNLGTSYKPFF. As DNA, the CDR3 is TGCACCAGCAACTTAGGGACATCCTATAAACCTTTCTTT.

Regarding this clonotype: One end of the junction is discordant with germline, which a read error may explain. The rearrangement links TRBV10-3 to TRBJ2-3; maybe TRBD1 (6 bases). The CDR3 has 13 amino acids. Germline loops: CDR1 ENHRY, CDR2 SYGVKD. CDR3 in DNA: TGCGCCGTCAGTGCAGGGGACACAGATACGCACTATTTT. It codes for CAVSAGDTDTHYF.

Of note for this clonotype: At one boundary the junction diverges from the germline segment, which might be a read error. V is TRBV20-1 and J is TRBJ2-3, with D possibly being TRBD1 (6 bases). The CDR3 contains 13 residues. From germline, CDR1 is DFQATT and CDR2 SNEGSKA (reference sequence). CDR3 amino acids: CSAMDSSTGTQYF. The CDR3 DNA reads TGCAGTGCTATGGACAGCAGCACAGGTACGCAGTATTTT.

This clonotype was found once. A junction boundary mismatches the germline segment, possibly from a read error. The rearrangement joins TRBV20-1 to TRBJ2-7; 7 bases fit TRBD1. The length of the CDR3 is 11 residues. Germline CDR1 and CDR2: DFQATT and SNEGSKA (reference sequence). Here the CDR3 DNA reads TGCAGTGCTGACAGGGCCTACAAGCAGAACTTC. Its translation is CSADRAYKQNF.

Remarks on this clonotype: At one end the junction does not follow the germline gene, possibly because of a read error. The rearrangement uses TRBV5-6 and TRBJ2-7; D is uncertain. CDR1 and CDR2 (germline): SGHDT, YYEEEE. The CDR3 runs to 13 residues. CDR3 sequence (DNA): TGTGTCAGCAGCAAACAGACCGGTTACAAGCAGTACTTC. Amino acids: CVSSKQTGYKQYF.

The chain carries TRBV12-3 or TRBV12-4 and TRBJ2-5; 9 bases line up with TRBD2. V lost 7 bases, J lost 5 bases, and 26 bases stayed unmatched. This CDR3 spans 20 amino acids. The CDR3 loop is CASIKSHHPTSGLPQETQYF. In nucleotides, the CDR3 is TGTGCCAGCATAAAAAGCCACCACCCAACTAGCGGGCTTCCCCAGGAGACCCAGTACTTC.

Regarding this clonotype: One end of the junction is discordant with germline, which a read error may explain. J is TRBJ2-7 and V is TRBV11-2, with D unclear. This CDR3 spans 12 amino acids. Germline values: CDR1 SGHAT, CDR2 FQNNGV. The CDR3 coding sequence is TGTGCCTGCAGCTTACATGGGCCGGAGCAGTACTTT. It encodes CACSLHGPEQYF.

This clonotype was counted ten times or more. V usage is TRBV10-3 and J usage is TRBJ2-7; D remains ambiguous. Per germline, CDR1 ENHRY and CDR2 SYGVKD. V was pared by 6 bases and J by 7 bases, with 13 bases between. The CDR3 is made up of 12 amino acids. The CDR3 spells CAIRGTHGEQYF. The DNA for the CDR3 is TGTGCCATCAGAGGCACCCACGGGGAGCAGTACTTC.

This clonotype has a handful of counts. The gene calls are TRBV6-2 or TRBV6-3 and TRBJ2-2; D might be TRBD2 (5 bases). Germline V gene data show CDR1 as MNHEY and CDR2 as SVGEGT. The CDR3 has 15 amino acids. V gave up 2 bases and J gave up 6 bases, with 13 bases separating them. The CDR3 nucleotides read TGTGCCAGCAGTTACCAGGACTCTCTTGCCGGGGAGCTGTTTTTT. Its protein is CASSYQDSLAGELFF.

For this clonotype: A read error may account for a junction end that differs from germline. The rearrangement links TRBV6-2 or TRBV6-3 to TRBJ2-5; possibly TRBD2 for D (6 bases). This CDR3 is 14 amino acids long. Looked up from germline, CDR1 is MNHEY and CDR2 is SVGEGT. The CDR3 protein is CASSTNPSRETKYF. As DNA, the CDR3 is TGCGCCAGCAGTACAAACCCAAGCCGGGAGACCAAGTACTTC.

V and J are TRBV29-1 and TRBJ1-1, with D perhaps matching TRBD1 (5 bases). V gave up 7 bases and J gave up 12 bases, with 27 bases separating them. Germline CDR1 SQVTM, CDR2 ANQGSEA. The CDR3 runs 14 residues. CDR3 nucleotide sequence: TGCAGCGCCCAAACACCTAGGGGACTTAGACGGTCTTTCTTT. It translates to CSAQTPRGLRRSFF.

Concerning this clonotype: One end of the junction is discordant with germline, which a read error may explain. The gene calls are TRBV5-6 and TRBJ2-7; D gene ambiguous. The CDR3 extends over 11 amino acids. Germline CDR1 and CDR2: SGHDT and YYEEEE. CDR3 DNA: TGTACCATCAGCGCCTTCCACGAGCAGCACTTC. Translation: CTISAFHEQHF.